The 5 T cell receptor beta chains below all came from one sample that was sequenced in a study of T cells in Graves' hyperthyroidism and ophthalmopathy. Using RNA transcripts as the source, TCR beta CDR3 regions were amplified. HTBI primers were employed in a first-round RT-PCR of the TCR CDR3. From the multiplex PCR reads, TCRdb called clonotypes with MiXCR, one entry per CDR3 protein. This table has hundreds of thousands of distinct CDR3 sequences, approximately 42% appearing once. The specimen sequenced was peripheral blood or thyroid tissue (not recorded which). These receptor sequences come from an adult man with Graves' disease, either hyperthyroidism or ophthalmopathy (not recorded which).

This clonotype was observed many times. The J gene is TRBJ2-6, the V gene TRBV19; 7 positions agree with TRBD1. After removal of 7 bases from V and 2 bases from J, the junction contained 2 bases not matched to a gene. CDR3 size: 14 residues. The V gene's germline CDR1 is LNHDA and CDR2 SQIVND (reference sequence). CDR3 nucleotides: TGTGCCAGTACCAGGGGGACTGGGGCCAACGTCCTGACTTTC. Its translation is CASTRGTGANVLTF. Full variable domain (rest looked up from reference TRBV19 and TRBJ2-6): DGGITQSPKYLFRKEGQNVTLSCEQNLNHDAMYWYRQDPGQGLRLIYYSQIVNDFQKGDIAEGYSVSREKKESFPLTVTSAQKNPTAFYLCASTRGTGANVLTFGAGSRLTVL.

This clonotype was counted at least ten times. The chain's CDR3 is CATSRDGMRIKLFF. As DNA, the CDR3 is TGTGCCACCAGCAGAGATGGAATGAGGATAAAACTGTTTTTT. The rearrangement uses TRBV15 and TRBJ1-4, with D unresolved. The CDR3 sequence is 14 residues long. CDR1 is LNHNV, CDR2 YYDKDF, per germline (reference sequence). The V end was cut by 0 bases, the J end by 10 bases, with 12 bases between. The variable domain in full, completed from reference TRBV15 and TRBJ1-4, reads DAMVIQNPRYQVTQFGKPVTLSCSQTLNHNVMYWYQQKSSQAPKLLFHYYDKDFNNEADTPDNFQSRRPNTSFCFLDIRSPGLGDTAMYLCATSRDGMRIKLFFGSGTQLSVL.

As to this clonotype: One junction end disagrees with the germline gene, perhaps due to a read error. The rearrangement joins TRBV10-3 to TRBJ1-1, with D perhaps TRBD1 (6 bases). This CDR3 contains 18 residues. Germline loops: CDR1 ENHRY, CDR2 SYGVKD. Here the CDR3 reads CASSYLGHVGEVNTEAFF. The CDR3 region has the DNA TGTGCCAGCAGTTATTTGGGACATGTCGGCGAAGTGAACACTGAAGCTTTCTTT.

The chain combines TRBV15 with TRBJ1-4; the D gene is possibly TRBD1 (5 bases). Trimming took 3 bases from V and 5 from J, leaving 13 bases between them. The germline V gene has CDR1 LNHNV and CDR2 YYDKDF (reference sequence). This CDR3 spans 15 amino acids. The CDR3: CATSSRLAGNEKLFF. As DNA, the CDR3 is TGTGCCACCAGCAGTCGTTTGGCAGGGAATGAAAAACTGTTTTTT.

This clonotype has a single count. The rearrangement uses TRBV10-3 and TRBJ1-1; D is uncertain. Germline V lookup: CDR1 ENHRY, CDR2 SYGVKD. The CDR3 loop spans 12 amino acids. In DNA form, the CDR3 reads TGTGCTATGAACCTGAGGAACACTGAAGCTTTCTTT. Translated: CAMNLRNTEAFF.